This is a list of T cell receptor beta chains from one sample in a study of beta chain features in type 1 diabetes. The protocol was immunoSEQ multiplex PCR, while the TCRdb copy is restricted to in-frame clones and leaves out a portion. Among 330,000 or so clones, roughly 12% were seen once, and the ten largest hold around 0.01%. The sample consisted of naive CD4+ T cells from blood. These receptors came from a woman between 18 and 29 years old with type 1 diabetes. Both conserved end residues are part of each CDR3.

CDR3aa: CASSRLAVTDTQYF
j_gene: TRBJ2-3
v_gene: TRBV7-3

CDR3aa: CASSIAGGQETQYF
j_gene: TRBJ2-5
v_gene: TRBV19

CDR3aa: CASSVTGGETEAFF
j_gene: TRBJ1-1
v_gene: TRBV7-9

CDR3aa: CASSPRLAGGNNEQFF
j_gene: TRBJ2-1
v_gene: TRBV9

CDR3aa: CASSRTGGGGGNQPQHF
j_gene: TRBJ1-5
v_gene: TRBV7-8

CDR3aa: CASSPRGQGYEQYF
j_gene: TRBJ2-7
v_gene: TRBV9

CDR3aa: CAIKSSDLLNTEAFF
j_gene: TRBJ1-1
v_gene: TRBV10-3

CDR3aa: CASSQNSGVSPLHF
j_gene: TRBJ1-6
v_gene: TRBV4-3

CDR3aa: CAWSPEGIYGYTF
j_gene: TRBJ1-2
v_gene: TRBV30

CDR3aa: CASSLRGLSPEQYF
j_gene: TRBJ2-7
v_gene: TRBV13

CDR3aa: CASTPSRDSYNEQFF
j_gene: TRBJ2-1
v_gene: TRBV6-1

CDR3aa: CASSPTTAEGEQYF
j_gene: TRBJ2-7
v_gene: TRBV18

CDR3aa: CASSLGLPGYEQYF
j_gene: TRBJ2-7
v_gene: TRBV7-2

CDR3aa: CASSLGNRVNTEAFF
j_gene: TRBJ1-1
v_gene: TRBV7-9

CDR3aa: CAWSMKLATRRETQYF
j_gene: TRBJ2-5
v_gene: TRBV30

CDR3aa: CASIQASTDTQYF
j_gene: TRBJ2-3
v_gene: TRBV27

CDR3aa: CASSSRASGLETQYF
j_gene: TRBJ2-5
v_gene: TRBV7-2

CDR3aa: CASSQDPWETSGRGGELFF
j_gene: TRBJ2-2
v_gene: TRBV4-1

CDR3aa: CASSLAGLEIQETQYF
j_gene: TRBJ2-5
v_gene: TRBV7-2

CDR3aa: CASSSSFRGEAEAFF
j_gene: TRBJ1-1
v_gene: TRBV4-2

CDR3aa: CASSEAGLGTDTQYF
j_gene: TRBJ2-3
v_gene: TRBV25-1

CDR3aa: CASSSGTGTGNTIYF
j_gene: TRBJ1-3
v_gene: TRBV28

CDR3aa: CATRQADSGGYTF
j_gene: TRBJ1-2
v_gene: TRBV19

CDR3aa: CASSSKRGSDTQYF
j_gene: TRBJ2-3
v_gene: TRBV7-2

CDR3aa: CASSPTGREQYF
j_gene: TRBJ2-7
v_gene: TRBV7-2

CDR3aa: CASSIIGYGSNQPQHF
j_gene: TRBJ1-5
v_gene: TRBV19

CDR3aa: CASSLYTGGIGSGELFF
j_gene: TRBJ2-2
v_gene: TRBV4-3

CDR3aa: CAISGQGNGYTF
j_gene: TRBJ1-2
v_gene: TRBV10-3

CDR3aa: CSVEAPGGKTGELFF
j_gene: TRBJ2-2
v_gene: TRBV29-1

CDR3aa: CASSPTVLNEKLFF
j_gene: TRBJ1-4
v_gene: TRBV5-1

CDR3aa: CASSPSRDRVPGANVLTF
j_gene: TRBJ2-6
v_gene: TRBV14

CDR3aa: CASSTTRGGMNTEAFF
j_gene: TRBJ1-1
v_gene: TRBV11-1

CDR3aa: CASSIGQGNTEAFF
j_gene: TRBJ1-1
v_gene: TRBV19

CDR3aa: CASSLAGGPPDTQYF
j_gene: TRBJ2-3
v_gene: TRBV7-3

CDR3aa: CASSPRGSGTYEQYF
j_gene: TRBJ2-7
v_gene: TRBV7-2

CDR3aa: CASSLARSGELFF
j_gene: TRBJ2-2
v_gene: TRBV11-2

CDR3aa: CASSLGATADQNIQYF
j_gene: TRBJ2-4
v_gene: TRBV7-6

CDR3aa: CASSPGLAGVEQFF
j_gene: TRBJ2-1
v_gene: TRBV7-3

CDR3aa: CASSASRLAGGIQETQYF
j_gene: TRBJ2-5
v_gene: TRBV27

CDR3aa: CASSLAPGNQPQHF
j_gene: TRBJ1-5
v_gene: TRBV7-8

CDR3aa: CASSTDLPLEPQHF
j_gene: TRBJ1-5
v_gene: TRBV4-1

CDR3aa: CASSKVGDSTGREQEQFF
j_gene: TRBJ2-1
v_gene: TRBV21-1